This T cell receptor (beta chain) is from a study of shared clonotypes between healthy human individuals. The table came from immunoSEQ multiplex PCR; TCRdb's copy has only in-frame clones and leaves some out. The sample shows 550,000 to 600,000 clones, roughly 98% of them seen only once. Naive CD8 cells were CD45RO-negative, positively selected for CCR7, excluding terminally differentiated effector memory CD45RA+ cells. This CDR3 spans 14 amino acids. Trimming removed 6 bases from V and 5 bases from J, with 17 bases in between. CDR1 is WSHSY, CDR2 SAAADI, per germline. This sequence joins TRBV10-2 and TRBJ2-7; no firm D call. Source material: naive CD8+ T cells sorted from blood. The sequence was obtained from a man aged 25-45 years in good health. CDR3 bases: TGCGCCAGCAGCTTAGACTGGACCCTCGACGAGCAGTACTTC. This codes for CASSLDWTLDEQYF.